The 26 T cell receptor beta chains presented below share a single source sample, sequenced in a study of long-term antiretroviral therapy in people with HIV. Running of the v3.0 immunoSEQ assay took place at survey level. Measured with immunoSEQ multiplex PCR; TCRdb has only the in-frame clones, and not every one. The sample includes 30,000 or so clones, more than 75% of them seen just once. The material sequenced was unsorted PBMCs, taken 0.5 years after starting antiretroviral therapy. The receptors come from a woman aged 18-35 years with HIV.

J is TRBJ2-5 and V is TRBV27; D might be TRBD2 (5 bases). CDR1 is MNHEY and CDR2 is SMNVEV in the germline V gene (reference sequence). This CDR3 region has 14 residues. V was clipped by 3 bases and J by 5 bases, with 13 bases between them. The CDR3 DNA sequence: TGTGCCAGCAGTTTCGGAGGACTGGCCGAGACCCAGTACTTC. The encoded protein is CASSFGGLAETQYF.

The CDR3 DNA follows: TGTGCCAGCAGTTTTTCCGACGGTAACTCTGGAAACACCATATATTTT. Translated, it gives CASSFSDGNSGNTIYF. The genes are TRBV28 and TRBJ1-3; D not resolved. The V gene lost 3 bases and the J gene lost 0 bases, with 12 bases spanning the gap. The CDR3 is 16 amino acids. From germline, CDR1 is MDHEN and CDR2 SYDVKM.

This clone was recorded only once. This chain connects TRBV14 to TRBJ2-7, with 9 bases fitting TRBD1. The CDR3 is made up of 15 amino acids. J gave up 6 bases and V 2 bases, and 8 bases lay outside the gene matches. CDR1 is SGHDN and CDR2 is FVKESK in the germline V gene. The CDR3 loop reads CASSQPRQGESEQYF. CDR3 nucleotides: TGTGCCAGCAGCCAACCCCGACAGGGGGAAAGCGAGCAGTACTTC.

The chain joins TRBV5-1 to TRBJ2-7; TRBD2 is a possible D gene (5 bases). Germline CDR1 SGHRS, CDR2 YFSETQ. Deletions cut 0 bases from V and 7 bases from J, with 17 bases between. CDR3 length: 15 residues. This CDR3 reads CASSLGRGSGREQYF. CDR3 in DNA: TGCGCCAGCAGCTTGGGACGGGGAAGTGGCCGGGAGCAGTACTTC.

The V call is TRBV10-3, the J call TRBJ2-2; 9 nucleotides align to TRBD2. This CDR3 spans 18 amino acids. From germline, CDR1 is ENHRY and CDR2 SYGVKD. The ends lost 7 bases at V and 6 bases at J; junction bases unmatched: 18. This chain's CDR3 is CAINRQETPGLAPGELFF. The CDR3 region has the DNA TGTGCCATCAATCGACAGGAGACTCCGGGACTAGCCCCCGGGGAGCTGTTTTTT.

This chain links TRBV28 with TRBJ2-1, with 11 bases fitting TRBD2. There are 16 residues in the CDR3. CDR1 and CDR2 (germline): MDHEN, SYDVKM. Germline trimming cut 5 bases from V and 5 bases from J; bases unmatched to any gene: 8. The CDR3 spells CASSISGTSGHNEQFF. As DNA, the CDR3 is TGTGCCAGCAGTATTTCCGGGACTAGCGGTCACAATGAGCAGTTCTTC.

V gene TRBV7-2 combines with J gene TRBJ2-7; weak D call: TRBD2 (6 bases). This CDR3 is 16 amino acids long. Trimming stripped 4 bases from V and 6 bases from J, with 22 bases between. Per the germline V gene, CDR1 is SGHTA and CDR2 is FQGNSA. The CDR3 sequence is CASSSRERRTRGEQYF. CDR3 nucleotides: TGTGCCAGCAGCTCCCGGGAAAGAAGAACGCGGGGCGAGCAGTACTTC.

The chain is built from TRBV19 and TRBJ1-1, with TRBD1 matching over 7 bases. Trimming removed 6 bases from V and 1 base from J; junction bases left unmatched: 5. Germline V lookup: CDR1 LNHDA, CDR2 SQIVND (reference sequence). The length of the CDR3 is 14 residues. The CDR3 nucleotides read TGTGCCAGTAGAACAACAGGGGCGAACACTGAAGCTTTCTTT. Its protein product is CASRTTGANTEAFF.

V gene TRBV11-2 combines with J gene TRBJ2-7; 10 bases are shared with TRBD2. V shed 4 bases and J 2 bases; nucleotides not matched to a gene: 2. This CDR3 is built from 14 residues. CDR1 is SGHAT and CDR2 is FQNNGV in the germline V gene. CDR3 bases: TGTGCCAGCAGCTACGGACTAGCGGCCTACGAGCAGTACTTC. As protein: CASSYGLAAYEQYF.

As DNA, the CDR3 is TGTGCCAGCAGTTTATCCCTAGCGGGAGTGGGTGAGCAGTTCTTC. Its translation: CASSLSLAGVGEQFF. This sequence joins TRBV28 and TRBJ2-1; 10 bases match TRBD2. From germline, CDR1 is MDHEN and CDR2 SYDVKM. V shed 1 base, J shed 9 bases, and the junction held 6 bases outside the gene matches. The CDR3 has 15 residues.

The rearrangement joins TRBV4-1 to TRBJ2-1; no reliable D call. Germline CDR1 reads MGHRA; CDR2 reads YSYEKL. This CDR3 is 16 amino acids long. The V gene lost 0 bases and the J gene lost 0 bases, with 9 bases spanning the gap. The CDR3 region has the DNA TGCGCCAGCAGCCAAGAGGTACCGACCTCCTACAATGAGCAGTTCTTC. Translated: CASSQEVPTSYNEQFF.

The V gene is TRBV7-2, the J gene TRBJ1-5, with D hard to call. The CDR3 is made up of 12 amino acids. Germline lookup yields CDR1 SGHTA and CDR2 FQGNSA. Deletions cut 0 bases from V and 4 bases from J, with 1 base between. The CDR3 loop reads CASSLANQPQHF. The CDR3 DNA reads TGTGCCAGCAGCTTAGCGAATCAGCCCCAGCATTTT.

This chain uses TRBV27 with TRBJ2-1, with a possible D match to TRBD1 (6 bases). The CDR3 covers 14 residues. Germline V lookup: CDR1 MNHEY, CDR2 SMNVEV (reference sequence). Deletions cut 7 bases from V and 0 bases from J, with 10 bases between. CDR3 sequence (DNA): TGTGCCAGCACTCAACAGGGCTCCTACAATGAGCAGTTCTTC. Translated: CASTQQGSYNEQFF.

This clone was picked up one time. V usage is TRBV7-8 and J usage is TRBJ1-2; 12 bases fit TRBD1. The V gene's germline CDR1 is SGHVS and CDR2 FQNEAQ. The CDR3 contains 17 residues. V dropped 5 bases and J dropped 1; count of bases not matched to a gene: 8. The CDR3 DNA sequence: TGTGCCAGCAGCGATCCGGGACAGGGGGCTTATAACTATGGCTACACCTTC. Protein sequence: CASSDPGQGAYNYGYTF.

The chain employs TRBV28 and TRBJ1-6; TRBD1 might be the D (6 bases). V was trimmed by 1 base and J by 5 bases, leaving 18 bases between them. Germline values: CDR1 MDHEN, CDR2 SYDVKM. CDR3 length: 18 residues. The CDR3 loop is CASSLYRTASGDNSPLHF. The CDR3 DNA reads as TGTGCCAGCAGTTTATACCGGACAGCTTCTGGCGATAATTCACCCCTCCACTTT. The full variable domain, with the rest looked up from reference TRBV28 and TRBJ1-6, is DVKVTQSSRYLVKRTGEKVFLECVQDMDHENMFWYRQDPGLGLRLIYFSYDVKMKEKGDIPEGYSVSREKKERFSLILESASTNQTSMYLCASSLYRTASGDNSPLHFGNGTRLTVT.

The CDR3 loop is CASSLQGQGQETQYF. Here the CDR3 DNA reads TGTGCCAGCAGCTTACAAGGCCAGGGGCAAGAGACCCAGTACTTC. V gene TRBV7-6 combines with J gene TRBJ2-5, with D maybe TRBD1 (6 bases). This CDR3 contains 15 residues. In germline, CDR1 is SGHVS, CDR2 FNYEAQ. V dropped 2 bases and J dropped 2 bases, with 12 bases sitting between them.

J is TRBJ2-7 and V is TRBV5-3, with a weak D call TRBD2 (5 bases). TRBV5-3 qualifies as an ORF whose function is uncertain. The CDR3 is made up of 12 amino acids. V gave up 4 bases and J gave up 0 bases, with 5 bases separating them. The CDR3 here is CARSRDSYEQYF. CDR3 DNA sequence: TGTGCCAGAAGCCGGGACTCCTACGAGCAGTACTTC.

The J gene is TRBJ1-1, the V gene TRBV4-3; no firm D call. The V gene lost 1 base and the J gene lost 5 bases, with 8 bases spanning the gap. The CDR3 has 13 amino acids. Germline V gene data show CDR1 as LGHNA and CDR2 as YSLEER. CDR3 amino acids: CASSQGRRTEAFF. The CDR3 bases are TGCGCCAGCAGCCAAGGACGGAGGACTGAAGCTTTCTTT.

The gene calls are TRBV11-3 and TRBJ2-5; D ambiguous. V was trimmed by 4 bases and J by 0 bases, leaving 15 bases between them. Germline loops: CDR1 SGHNT, CDR2 YENEEA. This CDR3 region has 16 residues. CDR3 coding DNA: TGTGCCAGCAGCTCATTCCTAAACCCCGACCAAGAGACCCAGTACTTC. Protein: CASSSFLNPDQETQYF.

A word on this clone: The identical CDR3 is also encoded by other nucleotide sequences in the sample. V and J are TRBV27 and TRBJ2-3; the D is unclear. The CDR3 covers 13 residues. Trimming pared 1 base from V and 1 base from J, leaving 3 bases between. The germline V gene encodes CDR1 MNHEY and CDR2 SMNVEV (reference sequence). The CDR3 DNA reads as TGTGCCAGCAGTTTATACGGCACAGATACGCAGTATTTT. This gives the protein CASSLYGTDTQYF.

The chain joins TRBV28 to TRBJ2-1, with D hard to call. Trimming shortened V by 6 bases and J by 9 bases, and 24 bases separated the two germline ends. Germline assignment: CDR1 MDHEN and CDR2 SYDVKM. This CDR3 is 16 amino acids long. DNA for the CDR3: TGTGCCAGCAGGCCGCCTCTGGGTACTATAGGTAGTGAGCAGTTCTTC. Encoded protein: CASRPPLGTIGSEQFF.

V and J are TRBV11-2 and TRBJ2-1; 10 bases map to TRBD2. Per the germline V gene, CDR1 is SGHAT and CDR2 is FQNNGV. The ends lost 5 bases at V and 1 base at J; junction bases unmatched: 8. The CDR3 is 17 residues long. The CDR3 nucleotides are TGTGCCAGCAGCCCTTTTTCTAGCGGGAGTTCCTACAATGAGCAGTTCTTC. Amino acid sequence: CASSPFSSGSSYNEQFF.

A word on this clone: At one end, the junction sequence differs from germline, possibly due to a read error. This chain uses TRBV28 with TRBJ1-6; no firm D call. The CDR3 has 15 amino acids. CDR1 is MDHEN, CDR2 SYDVKM, per germline. The DNA for the CDR3 is TGTGCCAGCATCACTACCGGACCCCCCGGACGCGGTGAAGACTTT. Its translation is CASITTGPPGRGEDF.

The rearrangement joins TRBV7-3 to TRBJ2-1; TRBD2 matches 12 bases. Per the germline V gene, CDR1 is SGHTA and CDR2 is FQGTGA. The CDR3 is 18 residues long. J gave up 8 bases and V 4 bases, and 15 bases lay outside the gene matches. The CDR3 region is CASSSEKGGLAGPHEQFF. DNA for the CDR3: TGTGCCAGCAGCTCCGAAAAGGGCGGACTAGCGGGACCCCATGAGCAGTTCTTC. Full variable domain (missing parts from reference TRBV7-3 and TRBJ2-1): GAGVSQTPSNKVTEKGKYVELRCDPISGHTALYWYRQSLGQGPEFLIYFQGTGAADDSGLPNDRFFAVRPEGSVSTLKIQRTERGDSAVYLCASSSEKGGLAGPHEQFFGPGTRLTVL.

The chain joins TRBV19 to TRBJ1-2; TRBD1 matches 8 bases. The CDR3 consists of 13 residues. The germline V gene has CDR1 LNHDA and CDR2 SQIVND (reference sequence). V dropped 4 bases and J dropped 6; count of bases not matched to a gene: 4. For the CDR3, the DNA is TGTGCCAGTAGTACCCGACAGGGGAATGGCTACACCTTC. It is translated as CASSTRQGNGYTF.

This clone appeared a few times. V and J are TRBV10-3 and TRBJ2-1; 13 bases match TRBD2. This CDR3 contains 16 residues. V shed 5 bases and J 8 bases; nucleotides not matched to a gene: 9. The V gene's germline CDR1 is ENHRY and CDR2 SYGVKD. The CDR3 nucleotides are TGTGCCATCAGTTGGACTAGCGGGAGCTCTAACTATGAGCAGTTCTTC. Residues: CAISWTSGSSNYEQFF.